One and the same sample provided the 19 T cell receptor beta chains below, sequenced in a study of T cell responses to AZD1222 COVID-19 vaccine. Method: immunoSEQ multiplex PCR; TCRdb's copy keeps in-frame clones and lacks some. This sample carries 90,000 to 120,000 clones, around nine tenths of them seen once, and the ten largest clones take 3.3%. Sequencing used peripheral blood, obtained 28 days after the second dose of the MenACWY control vaccine. The receptor source for this set is an adult who received the MenACWY meningococcal vaccine as a control.

The CDR3: CASSLYGTSGYNEQFF. CDR3 DNA: TGTGCCAGCAGTTTATACGGGACTAGCGGTTACAATGAGCAGTTCTTC. The V call is TRBV28, the J call TRBJ2-1; TRBD2 agrees at 11 bases. The CDR3 is 16 amino acids. Trimming cost V 1 base and J 4 bases; bases outside gene matches: 3. The germline CDR1 and CDR2 sequences are MDHEN and SYDVKM.

This chain connects TRBV29-1 to TRBJ2-3; tentative D call: TRBD1 (6 bases). Germline assignment: CDR1 SQVTM and CDR2 ANQGSEA. The CDR3 consists of 13 residues. Trimming stripped 3 bases from V and 10 bases from J, with 17 bases between. CDR3 sequence: CSVESDSRGAQYF. The CDR3 nucleotides are TGCAGCGTTGAGTCGGACAGCCGAGGGGCGCAGTATTTT.

V is TRBV18 and J is TRBJ2-5; TRBD2 might be the D (5 bases). CDR1 is KGHSH and CDR2 is LQKENI in the germline V gene. The CDR3 is 14 residues long. Trimming took off 0 bases at V and 1 base at J, with 6 bases between the two ends. This CDR3 reads CASSPPGVQETQYF. DNA for the CDR3: TGTGCCAGCTCACCACCCGGGGTCCAAGAGACCCAGTACTTC.

The chain uses TRBV7-9 and TRBJ1-4; no reliable D call. Germline CDR1 reads SEHNR; CDR2 reads FQNEAQ (reference sequence). V lost 6 bases, J lost 4 bases, and 9 bases lay in between. The CDR3 length is 13 residues. DNA for the CDR3: TGTGCCAGCAGGCTATTGGATAATGAAAAACTGTTTTTT. This gives the protein CASRLLDNEKLFF.

The chain has TRBV5-1 and TRBJ2-7; TRBD1 matches at 9 bases. CDR1 and CDR2 (germline): SGHRS, YFSETQ. The CDR3 is 14 residues long. The J segment lost 4 bases and the V segment lost 2 bases, leaving 4 bases of the junction unmatched. The CDR3 DNA follows: TGCGCCAGCAGCTTTGCCGGGACAGGGTACGAGCAGTACTTC. Translating it yields CASSFAGTGYEQYF.

This chain joins TRBV7-3 and TRBJ2-5; 14 bases map to TRBD2. The CDR3 sequence is 17 residues long. CDR1 SGHTA and CDR2 FQGTGA come from the germline V gene. Losses at the gene ends were 5 bases for V and 4 bases for J; bases not matched to a gene: 9. CDR3 coding DNA: TGTGCCAGCAGCCCGCACCCTGGGACTAGCGGGAGAGAGACCCAGTACTTC. Translated, it gives CASSPHPGTSGRETQYF.

This chain uses TRBV5-8 with TRBJ2-7, with D uncertain. Germline V gene lookup returns CDR1 SGHTS and CDR2 YDEGEE. CDR3 length: 11 residues. With 5 bases removed from V and 2 bases from J, the gap between germline ends came to 5 bases. CDR3 protein: CASSSTYEQYF. The CDR3, as DNA: TGTGCCAGCAGTTCCACCTACGAGCAGTACTTC.

The chain carries TRBV7-8 and TRBJ1-2, with no clear D. The CDR3 is 13 residues long. The V end was cut by 2 bases, the J end by 9 bases, with 13 bases between. Germline CDR1 and CDR2: SGHVS and FQNEAQ. CDR3 residues: CASSLNFLGSYTF. The CDR3 DNA is TGTGCCAGCAGCTTAAATTTTCTGGGAAGCTACACCTTC.

The chain is built from TRBV7-2 and TRBJ1-2, with 7 bases matching TRBD1. The V and J ends lost 5 bases and 4 bases, in that order; junction bases with no gene match: 7. The CDR3 consists of 14 residues. Germline CDR1 reads SGHTA; CDR2 reads FQGNSA. The CDR3 spells CASSPIQGPYGYTF. As DNA, the CDR3 is TGTGCCAGCAGCCCGATACAGGGGCCCTATGGCTACACCTTC. The full variable domain, rest sourced from reference TRBV7-2 and TRBJ1-2, is GAGVSQSPSNKVTEKGKDVELRCDPISGHTALYWYRQSLGQGLEFLIYFQGNSAPDKSGLPSDRFSAERTGGSVSTLTIQRTQQEDSAVYLCASSPIQGPYGYTFGSGTRLTVV.

This chain joins TRBV25-1 and TRBJ2-7, with 10 bases identical to TRBD1. The length of the CDR3 is 15 residues. Germline V gene sequence: CDR1 MGHDK, CDR2 SYGVNS. Germline trimming cut 3 bases from V and 3 bases from J; bases unmatched to any gene: 5. The DNA of the CDR3 is TGTGCCAGCAGTGATTTTGGGACAGGGGTCTACGAGCAGTACTTC. The encoded protein is CASSDFGTGVYEQYF.

CDR3 DNA: TGTGCCAGCAGTCCGCTTTCGGATACGCAGTATTTT. The encoded protein is CASSPLSDTQYF. The rearrangement joins TRBV2 to TRBJ2-3; the D is unclear. The CDR3 sequence is 12 residues long. V dropped 5 bases and J dropped 6 bases, with 9 bases sitting between them. The germline V gene has CDR1 SNHLY and CDR2 FYNNEI.

Written as DNA, the CDR3 is TGTGCTAGTGGCCATGGATACAATGAGCAGTTCTTC. This encodes CASGHGYNEQFF. The V call is TRBV12-5, the J call TRBJ2-1; D gene unclear. The V end was cut by 6 bases, the J end by 4 bases, with 7 bases between. The CDR3 length is 12 residues. Germline V gene lookup returns CDR1 LGHNT and CDR2 FRNRAP.

This sequence joins TRBV4-3 and TRBJ2-1; 7 bases are shared with TRBD2. The CDR3 extends over 16 amino acids. With 4 bases clipped from V and 5 bases from J, the junction kept 11 bases outside the gene matches. CDR1 and CDR2 (germline): LGHNA, YSLEER. The CDR3 here is CASSPRAGRGDNEQFF. The CDR3 region has the DNA TGCGCCAGCAGCCCGAGGGCGGGCCGGGGGGACAATGAGCAGTTCTTC.

This chain joins TRBV5-1 and TRBJ2-7; 7 bases are a match to TRBD1. The ends lost 5 bases at V and 1 base at J; junction bases unmatched: 6. Looked up from germline, CDR1 is SGHRS and CDR2 is YFSETQ. This CDR3 has 14 residues. The DNA of the CDR3 is TGCGCCAGCAGACAAAGGACAGGTTCCTACGAGCAGTACTTC. It specifies CASRQRTGSYEQYF.

The rearrangement links TRBV15 to TRBJ2-7; possibly TRBD2 for D (5 bases). CDR1 LNHNV and CDR2 YYDKDF come from the germline V gene (reference sequence). V was cut by 0 bases and J by 0 bases, with 12 bases left in between. The CDR3 runs 16 residues. Written as DNA, the CDR3 is TGTGCCACCAGCAGAGATAAAAGCGGTTACTCCTACGAGCAGTACTTC. Translation: CATSRDKSGYSYEQYF. Variable domain in full (rest from reference TRBV15 and TRBJ2-7): DAMVIQNPRYQVTQFGKPVTLSCSQTLNHNVMYWYQQKSSQAPKLLFHYYDKDFNNEADTPDNFQSRRPNTSFCFLDIRSPGLGDTAMYLCATSRDKSGYSYEQYFGPGTRLTVT.

V usage is TRBV5-1 and J usage is TRBJ1-3; 7 positions match TRBD1. CDR1 SGHRS and CDR2 YFSETQ come from the germline V gene. The CDR3 covers 16 residues. V trimming: 3 bases; J trimming: 0 bases; junction bases outside the gene matches: 6. The chain's CDR3 is CASSSGQSSSGNTIYF. DNA of the CDR3: TGCGCCAGCAGCTCGGGACAGTCGAGCTCTGGAAACACCATATATTTT.

The chain employs TRBV3-1 (or the pseudogene TRBV3-2) and TRBJ1-5, with 10 bases that match TRBD1. The CDR3 contains 14 residues. Germline-derived CDR1 and CDR2 are LGHDT and YNNKEL (reference sequence). The V gene end was trimmed by 4 bases and the J gene end by 6 bases; junction bases not matched to a gene: 3. CDR3 amino acids: CASSPTGGGQPQHF. The CDR3 DNA sequence: TGTGCCAGCAGCCCGACAGGGGGCGGTCAGCCCCAGCATTTT.

Remarks on this clone: Other DNA sequences of this sample code for an identical CDR3. The chain combines TRBV30 with TRBJ1-2, with 8 bases fitting TRBD1. Germline trimming cut 5 bases from V and 4 bases from J; bases unmatched to any gene: 6. The V gene's germline CDR1 is GTSNPN and CDR2 SVGIG (reference sequence). This CDR3 has 13 amino acids. The CDR3 sequence: CAWGRDRPYGYTF. In DNA form, the CDR3 reads TGTGCCTGGGGGAGGGACAGGCCCTATGGCTACACCTTC.

This rearrangement joins TRBV4-3 to TRBJ2-2; D perhaps matches TRBD1 (6 bases). The CDR3 is 16 residues long. V was clipped by 0 bases and J by 3 bases, with 11 bases between them. CDR1 is LGHNA and CDR2 is YSLEER in the germline V gene. CDR3: CASSQEVGADTGELFF. DNA for the CDR3: TGCGCCAGCAGCCAAGAAGTGGGGGCGGACACCGGGGAGCTGTTTTTT.